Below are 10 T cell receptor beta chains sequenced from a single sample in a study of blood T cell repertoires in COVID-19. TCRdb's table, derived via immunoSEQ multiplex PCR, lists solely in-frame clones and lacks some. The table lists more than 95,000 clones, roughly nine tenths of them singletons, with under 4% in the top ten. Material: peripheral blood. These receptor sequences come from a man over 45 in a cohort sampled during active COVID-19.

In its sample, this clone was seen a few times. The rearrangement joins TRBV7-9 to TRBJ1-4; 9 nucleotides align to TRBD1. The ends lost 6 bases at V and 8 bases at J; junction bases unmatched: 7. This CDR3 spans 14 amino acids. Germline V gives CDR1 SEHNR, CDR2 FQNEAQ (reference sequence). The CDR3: CASSSGTGSEKLFF. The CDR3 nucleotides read TGTGCCAGCAGTTCCGGGACAGGGAGCGAAAAACTGTTTTTT.

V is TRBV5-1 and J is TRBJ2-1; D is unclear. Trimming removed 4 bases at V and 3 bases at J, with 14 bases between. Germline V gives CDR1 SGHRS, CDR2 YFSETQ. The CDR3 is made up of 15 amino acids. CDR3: CASSPDFSNYNEQFF. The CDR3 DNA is TGCGCCAGCAGCCCAGATTTCTCGAACTACAATGAGCAGTTCTTC. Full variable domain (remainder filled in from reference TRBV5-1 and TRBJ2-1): KAGVTQTPRYLIKTRGQQVTLSCSPISGHRSVSWYQQTPGQGLQFLFEYFSETQRNKGNFPGRFSGRQFSNSRSEMNVSTLELGDSALYLCASSPDFSNYNEQFFGPGTRLTVL.

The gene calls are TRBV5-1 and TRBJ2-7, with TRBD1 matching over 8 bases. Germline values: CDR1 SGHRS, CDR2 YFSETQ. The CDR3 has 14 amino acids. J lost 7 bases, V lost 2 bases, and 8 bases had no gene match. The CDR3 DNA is TGCGCCAGCAGCTTCTCTCAGGGGGCTCGAGAGCAGTACGTC. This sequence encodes CASSFSQGAREQYV.

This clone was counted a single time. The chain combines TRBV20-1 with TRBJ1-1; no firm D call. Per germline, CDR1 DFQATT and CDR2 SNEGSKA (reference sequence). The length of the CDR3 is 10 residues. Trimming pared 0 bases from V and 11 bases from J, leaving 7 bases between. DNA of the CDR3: TGCAGTGCTAGAGATGTTCTCGCTTTCTTT. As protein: CSARDVLAFF.

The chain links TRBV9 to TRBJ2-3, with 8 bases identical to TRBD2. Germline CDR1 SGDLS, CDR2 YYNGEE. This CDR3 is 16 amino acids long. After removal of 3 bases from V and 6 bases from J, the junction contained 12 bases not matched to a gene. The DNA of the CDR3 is TGTGCCAGCAGCGCCGGGGGGGCCCGCTGGTTTGATACGCAGTATTTT. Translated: CASSAGGARWFDTQYF. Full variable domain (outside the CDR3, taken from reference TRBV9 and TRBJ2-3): DSGVTQTPKHLITATGQRVTLRCSPRSGDLSVYWYQQSLDQGLQFLIQYYNGEERAKGNILERFSAQQFPDLHSELNLSSLELGDSALYFCASSAGGARWFDTQYFGPGTRLTVL.

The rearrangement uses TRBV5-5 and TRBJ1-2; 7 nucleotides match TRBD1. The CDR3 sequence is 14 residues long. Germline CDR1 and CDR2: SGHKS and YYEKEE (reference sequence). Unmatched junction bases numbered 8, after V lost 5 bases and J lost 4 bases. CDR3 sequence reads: CASRTGSDLYGYTF. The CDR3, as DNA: TGTGCCAGCAGGACAGGGAGTGACCTCTATGGCTACACCTTC.

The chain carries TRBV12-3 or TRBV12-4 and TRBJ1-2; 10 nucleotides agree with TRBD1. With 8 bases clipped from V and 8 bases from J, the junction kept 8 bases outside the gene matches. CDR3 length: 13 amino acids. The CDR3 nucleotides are TGTGCCAGCGGGACAGGGGTCAGACGCGGCTACACCTTC. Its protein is CASGTGVRRGYTF.

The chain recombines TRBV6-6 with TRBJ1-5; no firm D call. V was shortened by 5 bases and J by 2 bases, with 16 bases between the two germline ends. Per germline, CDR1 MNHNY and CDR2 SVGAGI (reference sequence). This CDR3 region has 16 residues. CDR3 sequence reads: CASSPHGGTGNQPQHF. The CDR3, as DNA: TGTGCCAGCAGTCCCCACGGCGGCACGGGCAATCAGCCCCAGCATTTT.

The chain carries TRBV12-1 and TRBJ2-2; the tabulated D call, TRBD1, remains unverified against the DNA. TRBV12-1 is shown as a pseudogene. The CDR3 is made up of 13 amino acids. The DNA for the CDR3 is TGTGCCAGCACCCAAGACAGGGAGAAGAGCTGGTTTTTT. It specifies CASTQDREKSWFF.

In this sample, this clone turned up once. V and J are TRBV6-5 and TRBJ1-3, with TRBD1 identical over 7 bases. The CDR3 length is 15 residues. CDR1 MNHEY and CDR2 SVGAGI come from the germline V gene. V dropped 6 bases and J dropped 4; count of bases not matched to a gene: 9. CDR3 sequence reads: CASRPEGATGNTIYF. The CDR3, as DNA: TGTGCCAGCAGACCCGAGGGGGCGACAGGAAACACCATATATTTT.